This T cell receptor (beta chain) was identified during a study of technical replicates of blood from a handful of donors. Clones were sequenced by immunoSEQ multiplex PCR, and TCRdb holds only the in-frame ones, with some missing. The data contain roughly 15,000 clones, almost 85% of them singletons. The TCR originated in a human donor in good health. The sequenced sample was PBMCs.

The CDR3 sequence is CASSTRTGGTEAFF. The CDR3 DNA sequence: TGTGCCAGCAGTACGAGGACGGGGGGGACTGAAGCTTTCTTT. The rearrangement joins TRBV27 to TRBJ1-1; a possible D gene is TRBD1 (5 bases). V lost 5 bases, J lost 5 bases, and 15 bases lay in between. The CDR3 has 14 amino acids. Germline loops: CDR1 MNHEY, CDR2 SMNVEV (reference sequence).